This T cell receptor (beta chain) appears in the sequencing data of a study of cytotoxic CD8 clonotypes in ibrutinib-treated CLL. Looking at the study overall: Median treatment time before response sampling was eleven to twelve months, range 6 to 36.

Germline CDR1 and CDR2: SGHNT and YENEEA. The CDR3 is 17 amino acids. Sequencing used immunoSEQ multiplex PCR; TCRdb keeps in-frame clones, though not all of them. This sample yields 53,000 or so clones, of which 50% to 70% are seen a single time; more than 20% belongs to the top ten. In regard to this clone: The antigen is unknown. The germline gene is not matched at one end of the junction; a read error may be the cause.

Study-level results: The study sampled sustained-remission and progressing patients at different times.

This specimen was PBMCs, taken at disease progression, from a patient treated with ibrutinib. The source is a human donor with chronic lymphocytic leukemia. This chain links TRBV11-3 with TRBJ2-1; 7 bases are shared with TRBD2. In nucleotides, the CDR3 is TGTGCCAGAAGCTTGGCCACCAGCGGGAAACACGAGGATGAGCAGTTCTTC. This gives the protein CARSLATSGKHEDEQFF.